The clone carrying this T cell receptor (beta chain) was observed a few times. Trimming stripped 7 bases from V and 0 bases from J, with 10 bases between. The CDR3 runs to 13 residues. CDR1 is MNHEY and CDR2 is SVGAGI in the germline V gene. TCRdb itself ran the RT-PCR reads through MiXCR, one entry per CDR3 protein. Altogether roughly 180,000 distinct CDR3 sequences are present, less than 45% being singletons, with the ten largest covering less than 40%. These data belong to a study of patients and donors after allogeneic stem cell transplantation. This clonotype was sampled from a human donor who was either an allogeneic HSCT recipient or a stem cell or donor lymphocyte infusion donor (not recorded which). It is not recorded whose cells these are; they may come from a transplant donor. Sequencing was carried out using blood, either unsorted or a sorted T cell fraction (not recorded which). This chain links TRBV6-5 with TRBJ2-7, with a tentative D call TRBD1 (5 bases). The CDR3: CASTTGTSYEQYF. DNA for the CDR3: TGTGCCAGCACCACAGGCACCTCCTACGAGCAGTACTTC.